A single sample gave rise to the 7 T cell receptor beta chains below, sequenced in a study of follicular helper T cells after annual influenza vaccination. TCRdb's table, derived via immunoSEQ multiplex PCR, lists solely in-frame clones and lacks some. The sample lists about 10,000 clones, approximately 77% seen once, with over 0.7% in the top ten. As to time point: 2014-2015 season, pre-vaccination. The sequenced sample was CXCR5- memory CD4+ T cells sorted from blood, obtained on the day of influenza vaccination. The receptor set was obtained from an adult who received the influenza vaccine.

V usage is TRBV7-8 and J usage is TRBJ2-7; D call uncertain. Germline CDR1 and CDR2: SGHVS and FQNEAQ. This CDR3 is 15 amino acids long. V was trimmed by 2 bases and J by 2 bases, leaving 13 bases between them. CDR3 amino acids: CASSLSSRAAYEQYF. The CDR3 DNA sequence: TGTGCCAGCAGCTTATCGTCCCGGGCAGCCTACGAGCAGTACTTC.

This chain joins TRBV2 and TRBJ2-3, with D perhaps TRBD2 (5 bases). In germline, CDR1 is SNHLY, CDR2 FYNNEI. The V end lost 6 bases, the J end lost 0 bases, and 13 bases lay between the germline ends. The CDR3 contains 15 residues. The CDR3 nucleotides read TGTGCCAGCAGCACTAAGAGGGTTAGCACAGATACGCAGTATTTT. This gives the protein CASSTKRVSTDTQYF.

The rearrangement links TRBV2 to TRBJ1-2; D is unresolved. The CDR3 covers 12 residues. Germline CDR1 reads SNHLY; CDR2 reads FYNNEI. Trimming took off 6 bases at V and 6 bases at J, with 11 bases between the two ends. CDR3 sequence: CASRRTTDGYTF. CDR3 in DNA: TGTGCCAGCAGGCGGACCACCGATGGCTACACCTTC.

The rearrangement uses TRBV30 and TRBJ2-2, with D unclear. V was pared by 4 bases and J by 4 bases, with 10 bases between. The germline CDR1 and CDR2 sequences are GTSNPN and SVGIG (reference sequence). The CDR3 totals 13 residues. CDR3 in DNA: TGTGCCTGGAAGACGCAATTCACCGGGGAGCTGTTTTTT. Translating it yields CAWKTQFTGELFF.

The V call is TRBV15, the J call TRBJ2-7; D not resolved. This CDR3 comprises 12 residues. The V gene lost 4 bases and the J gene lost 6 bases, with 10 bases spanning the gap. Germline-derived CDR1 and CDR2 are LNHNV and YYDKDF (reference sequence). CDR3 region: CATSKIPGEQYF. CDR3 nucleotides: TGTGCCACCAGCAAAATTCCGGGCGAGCAGTACTTC.

The J gene is TRBJ2-3, the V gene TRBV7-6, with D perhaps given as TRBD1 or TRBD2 (6 bases each). V dropped 5 bases and J dropped 3 bases, with 12 bases sitting between them. The germline CDR1 and CDR2 sequences are SGHVS and FNYEAQ. This CDR3 contains 14 residues. CDR3 coding DNA: TGTGCCAGCAGCCCCAGAGGGGGGACAGATACGCAGTATTTT. Translating it yields CASSPRGGTDTQYF.

The chain couples TRBV7-8 to TRBJ2-3; 8 nucleotides agree with TRBD2. CDR3 length: 15 residues. J was trimmed by 3 bases and V by 7 bases; bases with no gene match: 9. Germline V gene lookup returns CDR1 SGHVS and CDR2 FQNEAQ. The CDR3 bases are TGTGCCAGCACCCGCGGGGGGTTCTTTACAGATACGCAGTATTTT. It specifies CASTRGGFFTDTQYF.